This TCR beta chain was profiled in a study of a mutant IDH1 vaccine in newly diagnosed glioma (dated by TCRdb to the early 2020s). Broadly, across the study: Across visits V03 through V10, patients got a total of eight vaccinations, given in weeks 1, 3, 5, 7, 11, 15, 19 and 23. Vaccination began 4-6 weeks after radiotherapy alone, or alongside temozolomide cycles in the chemotherapy-containing groups. Of the roughly 34 treated patients, roughly 62% were male and approximately 40% were female, and the mean age was roughly 40 years. Before enrollment, most patients had been given radiochemotherapy with temozolomide as standard therapy, while the rest had received either radiotherapy alone or temozolomide alone. Six visits were used for peripheral blood collection: V03 (baseline), V05, V07, V10, V12 and V13. For exploratory analyses, fewer than 30 treated patients had longitudinal TCRB deep sequencing done wherever samples were available. Overall study results and their limits: Across multiple MHC alleles, vaccine-induced immune responses were seen in around 93% of patients. The authors stated that sample limitations prevented analyses of patient blood samples from being reproduced. PBMC samples for TCRB deep sequencing were selected based on availability. No apparent relationship was observed between pseudoprogression and alterations in the top peripheral T cell clonotypes detected by TCRB sequencing.

Worth noting for this clone: Its antigen remains unidentified. No much larger clone exists at a distance of one base, and base qualities are not known.

Libraries were prepared through the immunoSEQ multiplex PCR assay. Rearranged TCR beta chain sequences were amplified with the hsTCRB Kit following the manufacturer's protocol. TCRB libraries were sequenced on an Illumina MiSeq. On the authors' methods: The kit vendor's proprietary platform handled demultiplexing, trimming and gene mapping. In its TCRdb copy, this immuneACCESS table keeps in-frame sequences only and misses some clones. Where compared with another copy, unresolved V genes explain less than half of these, and the others have no known cause. That table gives V, J and clone size, and the DNA gave D and trimming. In all, the sample holds tens of thousands of clones, and 89% of those were seen once. In total, the top ten clones hold 5.7% of the sample. This specimen's time point label, per the study, means: week 11, during vaccination. Each vaccine dose, consisting of 300 ug of a 20-mer mutant IDH1 peptide in Montanide, was administered subcutaneously with topical imiquimod. Donors had newly diagnosed WHO grade 3 or 4 IDH1-mutant astrocytomas with loss of nuclear ATRX. The samples were drawn from NOA16, a multicentre, single-arm, open-label phase I trial in Germany that tested a mutant IDH1 peptide vaccine in humans for the first time. Genomic DNA for TCRB sequencing was extracted from EDTA blood using the DNeasy Blood and Tissue Kit.

In the germline V gene, CDR1 corresponds to SNHLY and CDR2 to FYNNEI. Trimming leaves V shorter by 6 bases and J shorter by 3 bases, with the junction holding 4 bases beyond the gene matches. Measured from the cysteine to the phenylalanine, the CDR3 is 14 residues long. The only DNA kept is the CDR3, 42 bases in frame from the first base. The TCR comes from a woman aged 35 to 49 with glioma. The sequencing here drew on PBMCs, taken from a glioma patient whose treatment included an IDH1 peptide vaccine. The rearranged chain carries TRBV2 and TRBJ2-5; 10 central nucleotides agree with TRBD2. The CDR3 amino acid sequence is: CASSALAGEETQYF. The DNA sequence is as follows: TGTGCCAGCAGCGCGCTAGCGGGGGAAGAGACCCAGTACTTC. Full variable domain (CDR3 extended with the reference TRBV2 and TRBJ2-5 proteins): EPEVTQTPSHQVTQMGQEVILRCVPISNHLYFYWYRQILGQKVEFLVSFYNNEISEKSEIFDDQFSVERPDGSNFTLKIRSTKLEDSAMYFCASSALAGEETQYFGPGTRLLVL.